This T cell receptor beta chain was found in a study of technical replicates of blood from several donors. Trimming at V came to 7 bases and at J to 2 bases, leaving 8 bases not matched to a gene. Per germline, CDR1 SNHLY and CDR2 FYNNEI. The CDR3 contains 14 residues. The protocol was immunoSEQ multiplex PCR, while the TCRdb copy is restricted to in-frame clones and leaves out a portion. The table has about 70,000 clones, nearly 98% seen once. This chain joins TRBV2 and TRBJ2-7, with 7 bases matching TRBD2. This clonotype was sampled from a human donor in good health. Sequencing used T cells isolated from PBMCs. CDR3 nucleotides: TGTGCCAGCACTTACGGGAGGACCACCTACGAGCAGTACTTC. It yields the protein CASTYGRTTYEQYF.